The clone carrying this T cell receptor (beta chain) appeared a single time. The record originates from a study of blood T cell repertoires in COVID-19. As for the study in general: Samples of COVID-19 (acute and convalescent) were obtained from the United States, Italy and Spain. PBMCs, B-cell-depleted T cells, or T cells were the source of the cDNA or gDNA that made up the material.

How the authors handled the data: Estimated nucleated cell counts came from reference gene primer amplification. Method: immunoSEQ multiplex PCR; TCRdb's copy keeps in-frame clones and lacks some. The DNA was the basis for D and trimming; V, J and clone size are from that table. The top ten hold about a sixth of the sample, which has 52,000 or so clones, 83% seen once. This clonotype was obtained from a man aged 40-49 years with acute or convalescent COVID-19. Material: peripheral blood.

In nucleotides, the CDR3 is TGTGCCAGCAGCTTAGGTATCGGGGGGGAACGCGAGCAGTACTTC. It codes for CASSLGIGGEREQYF. The chain joins TRBV7-6 to TRBJ2-7, with 8 bases matching TRBD2. V gave up 1 base and J gave up 6 bases; unmatched junction bases: 8. This CDR3 spans 15 amino acids. Germline V gene sequence: CDR1 SGHVS, CDR2 FNYEAQ.